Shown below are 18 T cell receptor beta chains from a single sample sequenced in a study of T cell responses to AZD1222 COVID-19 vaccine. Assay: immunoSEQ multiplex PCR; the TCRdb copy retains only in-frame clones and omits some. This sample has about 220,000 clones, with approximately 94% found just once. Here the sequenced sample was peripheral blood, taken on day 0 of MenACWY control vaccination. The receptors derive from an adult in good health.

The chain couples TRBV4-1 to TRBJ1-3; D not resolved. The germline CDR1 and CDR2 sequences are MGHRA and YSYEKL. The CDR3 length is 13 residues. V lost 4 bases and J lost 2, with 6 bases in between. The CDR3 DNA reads TGCGCCAGCAGCCCCGACCCTGGAAACACCATATATTTT. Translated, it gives CASSPDPGNTIYF.

This CDR3 is CSGLGGTMGEKLFF. CDR3 bases: TGCAGCGGCCTAGGGGGCACCATGGGTGAAAAACTGTTTTTT. The rearrangement links TRBV29-1 to TRBJ1-4; 7 bases align to TRBD1. This CDR3 region has 14 residues. The germline CDR1 and CDR2 sequences are SQVTM and ANQGSEA. Trimming at V came to 7 bases and at J to 7 bases, leaving 12 bases not matched to a gene.

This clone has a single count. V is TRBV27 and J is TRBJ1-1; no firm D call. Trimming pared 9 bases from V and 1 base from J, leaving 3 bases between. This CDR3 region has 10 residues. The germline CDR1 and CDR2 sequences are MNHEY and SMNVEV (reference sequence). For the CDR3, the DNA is TGTGCCAGACGGAACACTGAAGCTTTCTTT. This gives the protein CARRNTEAFF.

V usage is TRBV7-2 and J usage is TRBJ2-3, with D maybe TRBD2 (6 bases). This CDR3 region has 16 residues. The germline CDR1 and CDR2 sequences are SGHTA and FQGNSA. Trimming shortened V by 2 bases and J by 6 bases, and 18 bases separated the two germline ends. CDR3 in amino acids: CASSLMAGRLRDTQYF. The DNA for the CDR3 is TGTGCCAGCAGCTTAATGGCGGGGAGACTCCGGGATACGCAGTATTTT.

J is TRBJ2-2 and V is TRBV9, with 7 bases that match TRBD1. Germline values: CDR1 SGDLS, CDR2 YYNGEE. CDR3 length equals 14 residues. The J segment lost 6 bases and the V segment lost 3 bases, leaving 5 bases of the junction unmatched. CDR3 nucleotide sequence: TGTGCCAGCAGCGACTGGGACAGCCCCGGGGAGCTGTTTTTT. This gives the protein CASSDWDSPGELFF.

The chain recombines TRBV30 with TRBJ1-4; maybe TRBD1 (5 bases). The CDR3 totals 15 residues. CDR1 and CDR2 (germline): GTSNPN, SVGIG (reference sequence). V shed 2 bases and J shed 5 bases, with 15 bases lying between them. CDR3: CAWSSGGMRNEKLFF. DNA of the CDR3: TGTGCCTGGAGTTCGGGGGGGATGAGAAATGAAAAACTGTTTTTT.

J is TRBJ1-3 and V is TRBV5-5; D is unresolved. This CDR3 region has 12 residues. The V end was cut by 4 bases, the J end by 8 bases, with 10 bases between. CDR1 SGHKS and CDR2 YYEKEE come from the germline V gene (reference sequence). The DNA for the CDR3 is TGTGCCAGCAGCCCGGGCCCCGACACCATATATTTT. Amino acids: CASSPGPDTIYF.

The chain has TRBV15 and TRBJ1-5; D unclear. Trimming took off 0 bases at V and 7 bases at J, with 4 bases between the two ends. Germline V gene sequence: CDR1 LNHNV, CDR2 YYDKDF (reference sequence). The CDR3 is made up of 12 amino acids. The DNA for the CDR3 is TGTGCCACCAGCAGAGATAGGCAGCCCCAGCATTTT. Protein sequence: CATSRDRQPQHF.

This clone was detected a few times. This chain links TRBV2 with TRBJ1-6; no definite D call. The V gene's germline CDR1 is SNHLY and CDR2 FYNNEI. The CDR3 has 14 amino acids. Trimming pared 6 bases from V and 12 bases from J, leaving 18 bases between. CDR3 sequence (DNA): TGTGCCAGCAGACGGACGGACGCCTTAGGACCCCTCCACTTT. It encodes CASRRTDALGPLHF.

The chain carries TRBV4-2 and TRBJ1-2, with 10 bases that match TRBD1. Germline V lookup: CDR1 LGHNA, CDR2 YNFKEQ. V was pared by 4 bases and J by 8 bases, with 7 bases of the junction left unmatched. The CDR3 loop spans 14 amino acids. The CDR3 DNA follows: TGTGCCAGCAGCCGACCGGGACAGGGGAGAGGCTACACCTTC. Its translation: CASSRPGQGRGYTF.

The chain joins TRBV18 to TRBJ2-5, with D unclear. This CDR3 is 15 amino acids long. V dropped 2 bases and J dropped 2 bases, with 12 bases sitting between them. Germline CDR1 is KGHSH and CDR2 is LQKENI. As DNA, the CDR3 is TGTGCCAGCTCACCATTCCGGAACACACAAGAGACCCAGTACTTC. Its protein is CASSPFRNTQETQYF.

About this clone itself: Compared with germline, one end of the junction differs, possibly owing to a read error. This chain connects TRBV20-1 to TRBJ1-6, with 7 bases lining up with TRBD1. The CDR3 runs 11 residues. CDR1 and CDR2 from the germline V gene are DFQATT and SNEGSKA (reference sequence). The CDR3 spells CSATGVSPLHF. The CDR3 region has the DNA TGCAGCGCTACAGGGGTGTCACCCCTCCACTTT.

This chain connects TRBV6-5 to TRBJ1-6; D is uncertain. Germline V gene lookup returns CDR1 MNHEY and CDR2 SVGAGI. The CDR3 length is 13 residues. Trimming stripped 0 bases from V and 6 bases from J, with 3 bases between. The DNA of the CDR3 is TGTGCCAGCAGTTACTCGCCTAATTCACCCCTCCACTTT. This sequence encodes CASSYSPNSPLHF.

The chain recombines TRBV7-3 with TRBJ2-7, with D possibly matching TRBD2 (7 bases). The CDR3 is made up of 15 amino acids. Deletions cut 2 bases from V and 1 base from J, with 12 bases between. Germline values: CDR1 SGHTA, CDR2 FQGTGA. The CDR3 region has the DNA TGTGCCAGCAGCTTAGAGGGGGGGAATTCCTACGAGCAGTACTTC. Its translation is CASSLEGGNSYEQYF.

The CDR3 reads CASSGDSIMNTEAFF. The CDR3 DNA follows: TGTGCCAGCTCAGGGGATTCAATCATGAACACTGAAGCTTTCTTT. The chain links TRBV18 to TRBJ1-1; D not resolved. The germline CDR1 and CDR2 sequences are KGHSH and LQKENI. The CDR3 is 15 residues long. With 5 bases removed from V and 0 bases from J, the gap between germline ends came to 13 bases.

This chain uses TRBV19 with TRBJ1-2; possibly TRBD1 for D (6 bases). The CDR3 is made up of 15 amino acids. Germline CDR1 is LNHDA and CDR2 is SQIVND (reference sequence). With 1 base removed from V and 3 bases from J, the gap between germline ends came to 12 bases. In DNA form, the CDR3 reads TGTGCCAGTAGTATAGGGCGACAGGCTTACTATGGCTACACCTTC. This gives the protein CASSIGRQAYYGYTF.

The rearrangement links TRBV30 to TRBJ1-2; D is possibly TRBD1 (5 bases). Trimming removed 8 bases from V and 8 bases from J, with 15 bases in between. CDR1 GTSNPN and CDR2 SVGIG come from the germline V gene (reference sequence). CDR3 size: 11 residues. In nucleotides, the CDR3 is TGTGCCGCACGCGGGACTGAAGGCTACACCTTC. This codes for CAARGTEGYTF.

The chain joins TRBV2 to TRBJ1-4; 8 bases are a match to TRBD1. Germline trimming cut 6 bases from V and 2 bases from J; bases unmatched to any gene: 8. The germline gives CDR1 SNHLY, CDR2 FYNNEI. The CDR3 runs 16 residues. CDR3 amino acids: CASRRQGLATNEKLFF. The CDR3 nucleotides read TGTGCCAGCAGGAGACAGGGGTTGGCGACTAATGAAAAACTGTTTTTT.